This T cell receptor beta chain was documented in a study of regulatory T cells in long-lasting Graves disease (dated by TCRdb to about 2021). With respect to the entire study: In the newly diagnosed Graves' disease group, patients had been taking antithyroid drugs for less than 3 months. A total of 33 samples were covered by TCR sequencing, comprising approximately 13 persistent and around 20 newly diagnosed Graves' disease patients. The study was registered as a clinical trial and conducted in China. Patients with persistent Graves' disease were compared with patients with newly diagnosed Graves' disease using TCR sequencing and RNA sequencing of peripheral blood.

Preparation of the library involved multiplex PCR. The listed sequencing device is Illumina HiSeq 4000. CDR3 regions were amplified by Arm-PCR with iRepertoire HTBI primers to construct TCR beta libraries. Gel purification was performed on PCR products prior to sequencing. In the original analysis: Gene usage analysis of CDR3 amino acid clonotypes used the 55 to 80 TRBV and about 14 TRBJ segments found across samples. COPE and FqMerger were used to merge the filtered high-quality paired reads into contigs. BLAST was used to align contigs to the IMGT TRBV, TRBD and TRBJ reference genes, and CDR3 was defined following IMGT. Clonotypes above 0.1% frequency were classified as highly expanded clones. Shannon entropy served as the measure of repertoire diversity, while the Gini coefficient captured V-J evenness. Public clonotypes were defined as clonotypes shared by more than one individual. TCRdb trimmed public reads at Q25 via fastp, called clones via MiXCR and kept in-frame beta chains. Records with the same CDR3 protein are collapsed into one entry carrying the most frequent genes and DNA. For this entry, the V and J calls and clone size follow TCRdb and not the study's own pipeline. For this sample the table gives 300,000 to 450,000 distinct CDR3 sequences, of which around 15% were detected only once. The biggest ten clones account for approximately 21% of the sample.

What the research found in general, with its limitations: TRBV28, TRBJ1-2 and TRBJ2-5 were preferentially used in persistent disease, while TRBV20-1 and TRBJ2-1 were favored in newly diagnosed disease. The study examined only peripheral blood because the primary lesion, thyroid tissue, could not be accessed. The small sample size was acknowledged by the authors as a limitation that may reduce accuracy. Patients with persistent disease shared more public clonotypes (fewer than 3,000) than newly diagnosed patients did (about 1,000). Persistent Graves' disease patients showed lower TCR Shannon entropy and fewer highly expanded clones than newly diagnosed patients, suggesting clonal expansion. Sequencing and analysis were restricted to the TCR beta chain.

The CDR3, cysteine through phenylalanine, is 14 amino acids long. Here the CDR3 DNA is all that survives: 42 bases in frame from base 1. A distance of 15 bases separates the germline ends of V and J, which lose 5 bases and 4 bases respectively. The germline V gene (reference sequence) gives CDR1 as SGHKS and CDR2 as YYEKEE. The sample's time point label is to be understood as: newly diagnosed GD, antithyroid drugs for less than 3 months. For both TCR sequencing and RNA sequencing, RNA was extracted from PBMCs using TRIzol. Graves' disease was diagnosed according to American Thyroid Association guidelines. Patients were recruited from an endocrinology department in Xi'an, China. Each patient gave about 8.1 milliliters of peripheral blood, collected in an EDTA anticoagulant tube. Ficoll Paque Plus density gradient separation was used to isolate PBMCs, and no additional T cell sorting was done. An Agilent 2100 Bioanalyzer and agarose gel were used to check RNA quality, and a NanoDrop 2000 was used to measure RNA concentration.

The sample holds a few counts of this clonotype. Its binding antigen is unknown. Base qualities were left out, and no much larger clone turns up one base away. Specimen: peripheral blood mononuclear cells (PBMCs), collected at new diagnosis, from a patient treated with antithyroid drugs. The receptor chain draws on TRBV5-5 and TRBJ1-1; TRBD1 is a weak D gene call, 5 bases matching. This TCR was recovered from a female donor with Graves disease. The CDR3 protein sequence reads: CASSFLGVATEAFF. In nucleotides, the sequence is TGTGCCAGCAGTTTTCTAGGGGTGGCCACTGAAGCTTTCTTT.